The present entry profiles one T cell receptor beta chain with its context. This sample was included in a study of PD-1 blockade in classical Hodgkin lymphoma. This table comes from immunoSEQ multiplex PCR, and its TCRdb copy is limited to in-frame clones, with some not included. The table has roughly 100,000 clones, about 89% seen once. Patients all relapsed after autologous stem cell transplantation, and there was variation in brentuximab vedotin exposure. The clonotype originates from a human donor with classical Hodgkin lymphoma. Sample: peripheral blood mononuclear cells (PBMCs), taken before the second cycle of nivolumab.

CDR3 loop: CASSTGLAGGQETQYF. The CDR3 DNA sequence: TGTGCCAGCAGCACGGGACTAGCGGGGGGACAAGAGACCCAGTACTTC. The chain uses TRBV7-9 and TRBJ2-5, with 15 bases fitting TRBD2. The CDR3 loop spans 16 amino acids. Germline V CDR1 and CDR2: SEHNR, FQNEAQ (reference sequence). The V segment lost 5 bases and the J segment 2 bases; nucleotides outside the gene matches: 3. The complete variable domain, with remaining parts taken from reference TRBV7-9 and TRBJ2-5, reads DTGVSQNPRHKITKRGQNVTFRCDPISEHNRLYWYRQTLGQGPEFLTYFQNEAQLEKSRLLSDRFSAERPKGSFSTLEIQRTEQGDSAMYLCASSTGLAGGQETQYFGPGTRLLVL.